Following are 21 T cell receptor beta chains from one sample sequenced in a study of post-analysis software for immune sequencing data. Notes on the study in general: In patients, TRBV5-6, TRBV5-1 and TRBV20-1 belonged to roughly 5 TRBV segments found more frequently than in controls.

For these TCRs, the target antigens are not known. Unique molecular identifiers had been added to the TCR beta cDNA libraries. TCRdb passed the PCR reads through MiXCR, listing each CDR3 protein once. The sample shows some 700,000 distinct CDR3 sequences, more than 50% of them seen only once. Source material: blood. Receptors were obtained from a girl aged 2 to 10 with multiple sclerosis.

V gene TRBV11-3 combines with J gene TRBJ2-1; tentatively, D is TRBD1 (8 bases). Germline assignment: CDR1 SGHNT and CDR2 YENEEA. The length of the CDR3 is 14 residues. Between the trimmed V and J ends, which lost 6 bases and 7 bases, there was a span of 16 bases. The CDR3 bases are TGTGCCAGCAGGTCCACAGGGGGGGGGAATGAGCAGTTCTTC. As protein: CASRSTGGGNEQFF.

The chain is built from TRBV29-1 and TRBJ2-1; the D is unclear. Germline V gene lookup returns CDR1 SQVTM and CDR2 ANQGSEA. The CDR3 sequence is 15 residues long. The germline V and J ends were trimmed by 4 bases and 9 bases, with 22 bases remaining between them. CDR3 region: CSVGPGHDLEPEQFF. The CDR3, as DNA: TGCAGCGTTGGGCCGGGCCATGATTTGGAGCCTGAGCAGTTCTTC.

This clonotype was seen a handful of times. This rearrangement joins TRBV29-1 to TRBJ2-1, with D unclear. Germline V gene data show CDR1 as SQVTM and CDR2 as ANQGSEA. The length of the CDR3 is 12 residues. Trimming left V 3 bases short and J 2 bases short, with 5 bases between. CDR3 in DNA: TGCAGCGTTGAGGTGGCCTACAATGAGCAGTTCTTC. Protein product: CSVEVAYNEQFF.

This clonotype has just a few counts. The gene calls are TRBV15 and TRBJ2-1; possibly TRBD1 for D (6 bases). The CDR3 sequence is 17 residues long. V was pared by 1 base and J by 7 bases, with 20 bases between. Germline CDR1 reads LNHNV; CDR2 reads YYDKDF (reference sequence). The CDR3 spells CATSRGPPEAGVNEQFF. The CDR3 nucleotides are TGTGCCACCAGCAGAGGTCCCCCGGAGGCAGGGGTAAATGAGCAGTTCTTC.

V is TRBV20-1 and J is TRBJ2-1; TRBD2 matches 9 bases. Germline-derived CDR1 and CDR2 are DFQATT and SNEGSKA (reference sequence). V gave up 5 bases and J gave up 9 bases; unmatched junction bases: 8. The CDR3 consists of 13 residues. CDR3: CSAGLATRAEQFF. CDR3 DNA: TGCAGTGCTGGACTAGCGACCCGGGCTGAGCAGTTCTTC.

The rearrangement uses TRBV29-1 and TRBJ2-3; D call uncertain. The CDR3 is made up of 12 amino acids. The germline V gene has CDR1 SQVTM and CDR2 ANQGSEA. The CDR3 DNA is TGCAGAGAGAAAGAGAGCAGGGATACGCAGTATTTT. As protein: CREKESRDTQYF.

This chain uses TRBV3-1 with TRBJ1-1; D is uncertain. Between the trimmed V and J ends, which lost 7 bases and 0 bases, there was a span of 9 bases. Germline loops: CDR1 LGHDT, CDR2 YNNKEL (reference sequence). The CDR3 has 13 amino acids. The CDR3 sequence: CASTSEMNTEAFF. The CDR3 DNA follows: TGTGCCAGCACCTCAGAGATGAACACTGAAGCTTTCTTT. The complete variable domain, with remaining parts taken from reference TRBV3-1 and TRBJ1-1, reads DTAVSQTPKYLVTQMGNDKSIKCEQNLGHDTMYWYKQDSKKFLKIMFSYNNKELIINETVPNRFSPKSPDKAHLNLHINSLELGDSAVYFCASTSEMNTEAFFGQGTRLTVV.

The chain joins TRBV2 to TRBJ2-1, with D unclear. Trimming took off 1 base at V and 8 bases at J, with 6 bases between the two ends. Germline CDR1 reads SNHLY; CDR2 reads FYNNEI. The CDR3 runs to 12 residues. In DNA form, the CDR3 reads TGTGCCAGCAGTGAAGTTGGCGATGAGCAGTTCTTC. Its protein product is CASSEVGDEQFF.

The rearrangement uses TRBV7-9 and TRBJ2-1; 9 bases line up with TRBD2. The CDR3 runs 16 residues. Germline values: CDR1 SEHNR, CDR2 FQNEAQ (reference sequence). Trimming removed 3 bases from V and 1 base from J; junction bases left unmatched: 4. The CDR3 is CASSLTSGESYNEQFF. As DNA, the CDR3 is TGTGCCAGCAGCTTGACTAGCGGAGAGTCCTACAATGAGCAGTTCTTC.

The V and J genes are TRBV7-2 and TRBJ2-7, with 8 bases fitting TRBD1. The V gene's germline CDR1 is SGHTA and CDR2 FQGNSA. The CDR3 has 14 residues. Trimming took 5 bases from V and 2 from J; bases not matched to a gene: 5. The CDR3 loop is CASSPRQGPYEQYF. CDR3 bases: TGTGCCAGCAGCCCCCGACAGGGGCCCTACGAGCAGTACTTC.

The CDR3 sequence is CSARDAGKRGYTF. As DNA, the CDR3 is TGCAGTGCTAGAGATGCGGGGAAGCGCGGCTACACCTTC. The chain links TRBV20-1 to TRBJ1-2; D is ambiguous. Germline V CDR1 and CDR2: DFQATT, SNEGSKA (reference sequence). The V end lost 0 bases, the J end lost 8 bases, and 13 bases lay between the germline ends. This CDR3 has 13 amino acids.

This sequence joins TRBV20-1 and TRBJ2-1; the D call may be TRBD1 or TRBD2 (5 bases each). Looked up from germline, CDR1 is DFQATT and CDR2 is SNEGSKA (reference sequence). Trimming removed 3 bases at V and 0 bases at J, with 12 bases between. This CDR3 is 15 amino acids long. The CDR3 is CSASYPGTSYNEQFF. In DNA, the CDR3 is TGCAGTGCTAGTTACCCGGGGACCTCCTACAATGAGCAGTTCTTC.

This clonotype was recorded a few times. The V and J genes are TRBV20-1 and TRBJ2-7, with a possible D match to TRBD1 (6 bases). The CDR3 consists of 16 residues. The V end was cut by 0 bases, the J end by 2 bases, with 17 bases between. Germline values: CDR1 DFQATT, CDR2 SNEGSKA (reference sequence). CDR3: CSAREPQGQAAYEQYF. CDR3 nucleotide sequence: TGCAGTGCTAGAGAGCCCCAGGGGCAGGCGGCCTACGAGCAGTACTTC.

This chain uses TRBV27 with TRBJ2-7; TRBD2 matches 10 bases. The germline CDR1 and CDR2 sequences are MNHEY and SMNVEV (reference sequence). V trimming: 5 bases; J trimming: 2 bases; junction bases outside the gene matches: 3. The CDR3 has 14 residues. The CDR3 loop reads CASSPLAGAYEQYF. CDR3 nucleotide sequence: TGTGCCAGCAGTCCCCTAGCGGGAGCCTACGAGCAGTACTTC.

J is TRBJ2-1 and V is TRBV6-2 or TRBV6-3; D is undetermined. The CDR3 length is 12 residues. Germline assignment: CDR1 MNHEY and CDR2 SVGEGT. The V end lost 2 bases, the J end lost 6 bases, and 5 bases lay between the germline ends. CDR3 sequence: CASSYHSNEQFF. The CDR3, as DNA: TGTGCCAGCAGTTACCATTCCAATGAGCAGTTCTTC.

This clonotype was seen only a few times. The gene calls are TRBV5-5 and TRBJ1-6; 8 bases line up with TRBD1. V gave up 3 bases and J gave up 7 bases; unmatched junction bases: 6. Germline CDR1 is SGHKS and CDR2 is YYEKEE (reference sequence). This CDR3 contains 15 residues. The CDR3 region has the DNA TGTGCCAGCAGCTGGGGGACAGGCCGGAATTCACCCCTCCACTTT. This codes for CASSWGTGRNSPLHF. The whole variable domain, filled in from reference TRBV5-5 and TRBJ1-6, reads DAGVTQSPTHLIKTRGQQVTLRCSPISGHKSVSWYQQVLGQGPQFIFQYYEKEERGRGNFPDRFSARQFPNYSSELNVNALLLGDSALYLCASSWGTGRNSPLHFGNGTRLTVT.

This chain links TRBV20-1 with TRBJ2-1; perhaps TRBD2 as D (5 bases). The CDR3 spans 15 residues. V was trimmed by 1 base and J by 0 bases, leaving 10 bases between them. The germline V gene encodes CDR1 DFQATT and CDR2 SNEGSKA (reference sequence). CDR3 sequence (DNA): TGCAGTGCTAGAGTCAGACTATCCTCCTACAATGAGCAGTTCTTC. Encoded protein: CSARVRLSSYNEQFF.

The rearrangement uses TRBV20-1 and TRBJ2-7; 7 bases match TRBD1. The J call may not be correct, given that the DNA end is closer to TRBJ2-5. The CDR3 has 15 residues. CDR1 is DFQATT, CDR2 SNEGSKA, per germline (reference sequence). CDR3 region: CSARGLTGRMETQYF. The CDR3 DNA sequence: TGCAGTGCTAGAGGTTTGACAGGGCGGATGGAGACCCAGTACTTC.

V is TRBV12-3 or TRBV12-4 and J is TRBJ2-6, with no clear D. V lost 8 bases and J 1 base, leaving 9 bases between the germline ends. The CDR3 spans 14 residues. The DNA for the CDR3 is TGTGCCAGCCACCTTTCTTCTGGGGCCAACGTCCTGACTTTC. This codes for CASHLSSGANVLTF.

The chain couples TRBV25-1 to TRBJ2-7; D is possibly TRBD1 or TRBD2 (5 bases each). Germline CDR1 MGHDK, CDR2 SYGVNS. CDR3 length equals 12 residues. V lost 2 bases to trimming and J lost 7 bases, with 9 bases between them. CDR3 nucleotides: TGTGCCAGCAGTGAAAACGAGGGGGAGCAGTACTTC. Protein product: CASSENEGEQYF.

The genes are TRBV20-1 and TRBJ2-3; either TRBD1 or TRBD2 may fit D (6 bases each). CDR3 length: 13 residues. Looked up from germline, CDR1 is DFQATT and CDR2 is SNEGSKA (reference sequence). Trimming stripped 3 bases from V and 2 bases from J, with 9 bases between. Here the CDR3 DNA reads TGCAGTGCTAGCGGGGGCCTCACAGATACGCAGTATTTT. Translating it yields CSASGGLTDTQYF.